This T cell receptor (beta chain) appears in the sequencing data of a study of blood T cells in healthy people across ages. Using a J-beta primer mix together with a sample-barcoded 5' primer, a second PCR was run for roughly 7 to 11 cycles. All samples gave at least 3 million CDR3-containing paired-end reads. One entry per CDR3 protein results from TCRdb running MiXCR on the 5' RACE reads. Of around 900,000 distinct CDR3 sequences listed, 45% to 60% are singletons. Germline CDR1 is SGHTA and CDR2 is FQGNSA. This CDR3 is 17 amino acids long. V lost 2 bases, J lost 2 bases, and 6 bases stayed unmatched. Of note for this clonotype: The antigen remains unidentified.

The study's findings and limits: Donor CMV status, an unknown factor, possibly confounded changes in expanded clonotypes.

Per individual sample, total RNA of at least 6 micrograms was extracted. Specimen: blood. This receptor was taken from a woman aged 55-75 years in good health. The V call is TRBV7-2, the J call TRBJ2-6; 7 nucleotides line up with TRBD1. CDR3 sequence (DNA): TGTGCCAGCAGCTTATTTGCCACAGGGGCTGGGGCCAACGTCCTGACTTTC. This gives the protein CASSLFATGAGANVLTF.